This T cell receptor beta chain was documented in a study of CD8 T cells in ankylosing spondylitis. A note on this clonotype: The antigen remains unidentified.

Per germline, CDR1 SGHRS and CDR2 YFSETQ. CDR3 length equals 16 residues. With V trimmed by 0 bases and J by 4 bases, 7 bases remained unmatched. Study results and caveats: Some of these motif variants have turned up before, in reports on reactive arthritis synovial fluid and blood. Relatively rare in peripheral blood, disease-linked clones were also CD8+. Reported data indicate significant enrichment of disease-linked clones within matched ankylosing spondylitis synovial fluid.

TCRdb reanalysed the 5' RACE reads using MiXCR and keeps one entry per CDR3 protein. Seen here are a few hundred thousand distinct CDR3 sequences, 15% to 20% observed once, and the top ten hold roughly 34%. Input material: blood, either unsorted or a sorted T cell fraction (not recorded which). The rearrangement links TRBV5-1 to TRBJ2-1; 7 nucleotides agree with TRBD2. The clonotype was recovered from a male donor with ankylosing spondylitis or in good health (not recorded which). CDR3 DNA: TGCGCCAGCAGCTTGGAAAAGAGCGGGAAATACAATGAGCAGTTCTTC. Translated, it gives CASSLEKSGKYNEQFF.